This TCR beta chain was sequenced during a study of neurological immune-mediated disorders (dated by TCRdb to about 2019). At the level of the whole study: Among the approximately 34 multiple sclerosis patients, relapsing-remitting MS was present in approximately 31 and secondary progressive MS was present in 3. The 106 TCR-beta libraries covered PBMC samples along with longitudinal samples, technical triplicates, and paired sorted CD4+ and CD8+ T-cell subsets. Using UMI-based sequencing, the study compared peripheral blood TCR-beta repertoires from patients with HTLV-I-associated myelopathy (HAM/TSP), patients with multiple sclerosis, and healthy controls. Of the 68 subjects in the cohort, around 14 were HAM/TSP patients, roughly 34 were multiple sclerosis patients, and about 20 were healthy controls. Points the paper makes about the study in general: No identical CDR3 amino acid sequences were found to be shared among expanded clones across subjects, suggesting that TCR-beta repertoires were private in all groups. Repertoires from 18 of 34 MS patients were grouped by phylogenetic analysis into a cluster of related CDR3 sequences, suggesting a possible repertoire-level signature. The highest TCR clonal expansion was observed in HAM/TSP patients, whereas the lowest was observed in MS patients, even when compared with healthy controls. The MS cluster showed no association with clinical or MRI features, and the authors stated that larger cohorts are needed.

cDNA was synthesized by template-switch 5'RACE using a primer carrying a 10-nucleotide random unique molecular identifier by which each TCR transcript was tagged. Every sequencing run covered 15-18 subjects and yielded more than 200 million TCR-beta sequences. The RNeasy kit was used to extract total RNA. The KAPA Real-time Library Amplification kit was used to amplify TCR-beta VDJ regions with primers targeting the TCR constant region and the 5'RACE anchor. A first PCR added sample indexes and Illumina adaptors, and a second PCR then raised library yield. After Ampure bead purification, the roughly 650 bp TCR product was size-selected on a 2% E-gel SizeSelection system. Before pooling, library quality was checked on a Bioanalyzer, concentration was measured with Qubit, and libraries were quantified with the Kapa Library Quantification kit. An Illumina HiSeq 2500 sequenced the libraries paired-end 2 x 150 bp. To increase sequence diversity, roughly 24-32% phiX was spiked into each library pool. From the authors' description of their analysis: The quality-filtered reads were processed with the UMI-based MiGEC pipeline, whose error correction step removed more than 85% of the raw TCR sequences. IMGT germline references were used for aligning VDJ genes, and each clonotype was defined as a unique CDR3 amino acid sequence together with its V-J genes. Clonal expansion, Shannon diversity and CDR3 relatedness were evaluated with VDJtools (CalcPairwiseDistances, ClusterSamples), while phylogenetic trees were built in CLCbio workbench. Clones with at least 8 unique UMIs were defined as expanded, with this threshold being based on coefficient-of-variation modelling across technical triplicates. TCRdb passed the public sequencing reads through fastp at Q25 and MiXCR, retaining productive beta sequences. CDR3 protein duplicates are merged, each entry listing the most common genes and DNA. These V and J calls originate from TCRdb's pipeline instead of the authors' own analysis. This sample comprises 45,000 to 65,000 distinct CDR3 sequences, over 4% of them detected only once. The biggest ten clones account for about 3.1% of the sample.

Including cysteine and phenylalanine, the CDR3 has 14 amino acids. The CDR3 DNA has 42 bases and is translated from base 1. At the junction V is shortened by 4 bases and J by 1 base, with 14 bases in between. For CDR1 and CDR2, the germline V gene lists SQVTM and ANQGSEA. Details on this clonotype: Its antigen is not yet known. No much larger clone exists at a distance of one base, and base qualities are not known.

Unsorted PBMC libraries were generated from 2 million PBMCs stored in RNAlater at -80 °C until RNA extraction. The multiple sclerosis patients were enrolled in a US clinical protocol that evaluated disease progression with magnetic resonance imaging. Peripheral blood was subjected to Ficoll-Hypaque density gradient centrifugation to isolate PBMCs, which were then cryopreserved in liquid nitrogen. Source material: PBMCs. This TCR was sampled from a man over 45 with multiple sclerosis. The chain joins TRBV29-1 to TRBJ2-7; TRBD2 is possibly the D segment (5 matching bases). Read as DNA, the sequence is TGCAGCGTTGCTAGCTTCACCCAGTCCTACGAGCAGTACTTC. Translated, this gives CSVASFTQSYEQYF.